Listed below are T cell receptor beta chains from one sample, sequenced in a study of cytomegalovirus exposure and HLA in healthy donors. Clones were sequenced by immunoSEQ multiplex PCR, and TCRdb holds only the in-frame ones, with some missing. The table has 150,000 to 200,000 clones, approximately 84% seen once. The source material was PBMCs. The receptors stem from a woman between 45 and 60 years old in good health and CMV-seropositive. The conserved cysteine and the conserved F or W are not part of the CDR3 here. Each record gives: V gene, J gene, CDR3 protein.

TRBV11-2	TRBJ1-2	ASSLTGGTDGYT
TRBV5-1	TRBJ1-2	ASRRTGTGNYGYT
TRBV19	TRBJ2-7	ASSIMTAGGTYEQY
TRBV7-6	TRBJ2-3	ASSSQLLMDTQY
TRBV2	TRBJ1-2	ASSGAMALYGYT
TRBV19	TRBJ2-2	ASSISMTRGAGELF
TRBV2	TRBJ2-5	ASRLDGETQY
TRBV25-1	TRBJ2-2	ASSSGLHTGELF
TRBV7-8	TRBJ1-2	ASSLVRGGYGYT
TRBV2	TRBJ1-4	ASGQGGWGEKLF
TRBV21-1	TRBJ1-5	ASSNRGGSSNQPQH
TRBV28	TRBJ2-2	ASRSGTGMLEELF
TRBV5-4	TRBJ1-3	ASSSEGNTIY
TRBV28	TRBJ2-3	ASSSSPDTQY
TRBV19	TRBJ2-2	ASLKSAFANTGELF
TRBV15	TRBJ2-3	ATSRAPTDTQY
TRBV15	TRBJ2-7	ATSRDRTASIID
TRBV7-2	TRBJ2-2	ASSLAGAGNTGELF
TRBV4-3	TRBJ1-1	ASSQELAAGYTEAF
TRBV19	TRBJ1-5	ASSTDREVQPQH